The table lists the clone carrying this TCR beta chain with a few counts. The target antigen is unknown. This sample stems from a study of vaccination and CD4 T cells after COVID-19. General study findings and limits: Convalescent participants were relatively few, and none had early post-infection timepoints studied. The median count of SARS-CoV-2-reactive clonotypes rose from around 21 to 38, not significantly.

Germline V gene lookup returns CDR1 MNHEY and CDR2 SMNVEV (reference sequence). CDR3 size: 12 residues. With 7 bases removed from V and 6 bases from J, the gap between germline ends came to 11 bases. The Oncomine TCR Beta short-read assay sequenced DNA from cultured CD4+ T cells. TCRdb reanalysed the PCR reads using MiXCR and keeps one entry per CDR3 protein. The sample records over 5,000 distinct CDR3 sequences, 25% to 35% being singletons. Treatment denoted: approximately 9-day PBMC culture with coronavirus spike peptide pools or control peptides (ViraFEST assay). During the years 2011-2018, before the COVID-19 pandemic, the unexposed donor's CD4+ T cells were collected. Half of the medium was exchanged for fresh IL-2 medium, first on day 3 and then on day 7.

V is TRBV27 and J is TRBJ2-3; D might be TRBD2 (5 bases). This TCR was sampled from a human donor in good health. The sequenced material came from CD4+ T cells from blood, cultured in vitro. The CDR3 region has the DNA TGTGCCAGCAACCCTAGCAAGGATACGCAGTATTTT. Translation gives CASNPSKDTQYF.